These T cell receptor beta chains were read from a single sample in a study of CD8+ T cells in alopecia areata. Produced via immunoSEQ multiplex PCR; TCRdb's table is partial and in-frame only. The sample records some 58,000 clones, around 45% being singletons. This material consisted of CD8+ T cells sorted from blood, taken at roughly week 36, from a patient treated with tofacitinib. The receptors shown here come from a human donor with alopecia areata. Each CDR3 is given with its conserved first and last residue. D genes are given only for firm matches. Rows give clone size only sometimes, using once, few, many, or a class for an expanded clone.

D gene,V gene,J gene,clone size,CDR3 protein,CDR3 DNA
NA,TRBV18,TRBJ2-1,NA,CASSPLLLDEQFF,TGTGCCAGCTCACCTCTTCTTCTGGATGAGCAGTTCTTC
TRBD2,TRBV29-1,TRBJ2-7,few,CSAGTSGIHEQYF,TGCAGCGCCGGGACTAGCGGGATCCACGAGCAGTACTTC
NA,TRBV7-9,TRBJ1-5,NA,CASSFSGNQPQHF,TGTGCCAGCAGCTTTTCAGGGAATCAGCCCCAGCATTTT
NA,TRBV11-3,TRBJ2-1,once,CASSFSNGRTYNEQFF,TGTGCCAGCAGCTTTAGTAACGGGCGAACCTACAATGAGCAGTTCTTC
NA,TRBV19,TRBJ1-1,few,CASSIQLNTEAFF,TGTGCCAGTAGTATACAACTCAACACTGAAGCTTTCTTT
NA,TRBV15,TRBJ1-2,NA,CATSRDLSSAGRYTF,TGTGCCACCAGCAGAGATTTGAGCAGCGCGGGTCGCTACACCTTC
TRBD2,TRBV4-1,TRBJ2-7,NA,CASSPRTSGDYEQYF,TGCGCCAGCAGCCCCCGGACTAGCGGAGACTACGAGCAGTACTTC
NA,TRBV29-1,TRBJ1-2,NA,CSVGLGGANYGYTF,TGCAGCGTTGGTTTAGGGGGAGCTAACTATGGCTACACCTTC
NA,TRBV10-2,TRBJ2-7,NA,CASSEFGGNEYEQYF,TGCGCCAGCAGTGAGTTTGGGGGTAACGAATACGAGCAGTACTTC
NA,TRBV29-1,TRBJ2-3,few,CSVESYTQYF,TGCAGCGTTGAGAGTTATACGCAGTATTTT
TRBD2,TRBV2,TRBJ2-2,NA,CASRTLAGINTGELFF,TGTGCCAGCAGGACACTAGCGGGGATAAACACCGGGGAGCTGTTTTTT
TRBD1,TRBV27,TRBJ2-7,few,CASSLYGTAYEQYF,TGTGCCAGCAGTTTATACGGGACAGCTTACGAGCAGTACTTC
NA,TRBV7-9,TRBJ1-1,NA,CASSGRTQEAFF,TGTGCCAGCTCGGGAAGGACCCAGGAAGCTTTCTTT
NA,TRBV9,TRBJ1-2,NA,CASSVNRANYGYTF,TGTGCCAGCAGCGTCAACAGAGCTAACTATGGCTACACCTTC
NA,TRBV19,TRBJ1-1,few,CASSIDGSEAFF,TGTGCCAGTAGTATAGACGGCAGCGAAGCTTTCTTT
TRBD2,TRBV29-1,TRBJ2-3,NA,CSVVREVNPADTQYF,TGCAGCGTTGTGCGGGAGGTGAATCCGGCAGATACGCAGTATTTT
TRBD2,TRBV7-2,TRBJ2-1,NA,CASSLALGTSPNNEQFF,TGTGCCAGCAGCTTAGCGCTCGGGACTAGCCCTAACAATGAGCAGTTCTTC
NA,TRBV13,TRBJ2-7,few,CASSTMGGYEQYF,TGTGCCAGCAGCACCATGGGGGGCTACGAGCAGTACTTC
NA,TRBV29-1,TRBJ2-1,NA,CSVQVKNEQFF,TGCAGCGTACAAGTAAAAAATGAGCAGTTCTTC
NA,TRBV4-1,TRBJ2-2,few,CASSQEGREGTGELFF,TGCGCCAGCAGCCAAGAAGGGCGGGAAGGGACCGGGGAGCTGTTTTTT
TRBD1,TRBV29-1,TRBJ2-7,NA,CSVETGEPYEQYF,TGCAGCGTGGAGACAGGGGAACCCTACGAGCAGTACTTC
NA,TRBV6-5,TRBJ1-5,NA,CASRPAAASNQPQHF,TGTGCCAGCAGACCCGCAGCAGCGAGCAATCAGCCCCAGCATTTT
TRBD1,TRBV27,TRBJ2-7,NA,CASSEALSGTGDPYEQYF,TGTGCCAGCAGTGAAGCGCTTTCCGGGACAGGGGACCCCTACGAGCAGTACTTC
NA,TRBV27,TRBJ2-3,NA,CASTAGTDTQYF,TGTGCCAGCACTGCGGGCACAGATACGCAGTATTTT
TRBD1,TRBV4-1,TRBJ1-5,NA,CASSQVAQGNSNQPQHF,TGCGCCAGCAGCCAAGTTGCACAGGGGAATAGCAATCAGCCCCAGCATTTT
NA,TRBV29-1,TRBJ2-7,NA,CSVEGPIPYEQYF,TGCAGCGTTGAAGGCCCAATCCCCTACGAGCAGTACTTC
TRBD1,TRBV18,TRBJ1-5,NA,CASSETGGPNQPQHF,TGTGCCAGCTCCGAGACAGGGGGCCCCAATCAGCCCCAGCATTTT
TRBD2,TRBV4-1,TRBJ2-2,NA,CASSRGLAGATGELFF,TGCGCCAGCAGCCGCGGACTAGCGGGAGCCACCGGGGAGCTGTTTTTT
TRBD1,TRBV28,TRBJ1-5,NA,CASSSSRGRGGQPQHF,TGTGCCAGCAGTTCCAGCAGGGGGCGAGGCGGCCAGCCCCAGCATTTT
NA,TRBV2,TRBJ2-4,NA,CASSSAVENIQYF,TGTGCCAGCAGTTCCGCGGTGGAAAACATTCAGTACTTC
NA,TRBV6-4,TRBJ2-1,NA,CASSAGENGPNEQFF,TGTGCCAGCAGTGCCGGGGAGAACGGTCCCAATGAGCAGTTCTTC
NA,TRBV27,TRBJ2-7,NA,CASRLYGGSSYEQYF,TGTGCCAGCAGGTTGTATGGGGGGAGCTCCTACGAGCAGTACTTC
NA,TRBV29-1,TRBJ2-7,NA,CSVVPRGAYEQYF,TGCAGCGTTGTCCCCAGGGGAGCCTACGAGCAGTACTTC
TRBD2,TRBV4-1,TRBJ2-5,NA,CASSQVGLAGGETQYF,TGCGCCAGCAGCCAGGTGGGACTAGCGGGAGGAGAGACCCAGTACTTC
NA,TRBV6-5,TRBJ1-5,NA,CASSYSPNGDQPQHF,TGTGCCAGCAGTTACTCACCGAATGGGGATCAGCCCCAGCATTTT
NA,TRBV7-9,TRBJ2-1,NA,CASSLVVSNEQFF,TGTGCCAGCAGCTTAGTGGTTAGCAATGAGCAGTTCTTC
TRBD1,TRBV5-6,TRBJ1-4,few,CASSARDRGTNEKLFF,TGTGCCAGCAGCGCCCGGGACAGGGGAACTAATGAAAAACTGTTTTTT
TRBD1,TRBV15,TRBJ2-1,few,CATSSGDRGWLNEQFF,TGTGCCACCAGCAGCGGGGACAGGGGATGGCTTAATGAGCAGTTCTTC
TRBD1,TRBV27,TRBJ1-1,NA,CASSFPGQGLTEAFF,TGTGCCAGCAGTTTCCCCGGACAGGGGTTAACTGAAGCTTTCTTT
NA,TRBV28,TRBJ2-7,NA,CASSLREPGEQYF,TGTGCCAGCAGTCTCAGGGAGCCCGGCGAGCAGTACTTC
NA,TRBV9,TRBJ1-1,NA,CASSVGYGDTEAFF,TGTGCCAGCAGCGTAGGGTACGGGGACACTGAAGCTTTCTTT
NA,TRBV28,TRBJ1-4,few,CASREIREINEKLFF,TGTGCCAGCAGGGAGATTAGAGAGATTAATGAAAAACTGTTTTTT